What follows is one TCR beta chain and its context. The entry originates in a study of blood T cell repertoires in COVID-19. Study overall: Whether acute or convalescent, the COVID-19 samples came from the United States, Italy and Spain. PBMCs, B-cell-depleted T cells, or T cells were the source of the cDNA or gDNA that made up the material.

As processed by the authors: Estimation of nucleated cell counts relied on the amplification of reference gene primers. The method was immunoSEQ multiplex PCR; TCRdb's version includes in-frame clones alone and lacks a portion of them. D and trimming come from the DNA, and the V and J calls and clone size come from that table. The top ten clones hold 15% of a sample with about 80,000 clones, about 79% of them seen once. CDR1 is SGDLS and CDR2 is YYNGEE in the germline V gene. This CDR3 is built from 15 residues. Losses at the gene ends were 4 bases for V and 12 bases for J; bases not matched to a gene: 13.

This TCR was sampled from a human donor in a cohort sampled during active COVID-19. The sample comprised peripheral blood. This chain links TRBV9 with TRBJ1-6; 7 bases fit TRBD1. The CDR3 DNA reads as TGTGCCAGCAGCTTGCGGGACAGAGATCGGCTACCCCTCCACTTT. Residues: CASSLRDRDRLPLHF.